This T cell receptor beta chain appears in the sequencing data of a study of T-cell memory formation after mild COVID-19. Overall study: TCR clusters showed largely donor specificity.

Study findings and constraints: The CD4+ clones that contracted clustered mainly within CM and EM, and the CD8+ clones concentrated in EMRA. Clones that got smaller from day 15 to 85 had even CD4/CD8, while clones growing later tipped toward CD4+.

TCRdb fed the 5' RACE reads into MiXCR, producing one record per CDR3 protein. The table has about 560,000 distinct CDR3 sequences, about a fifth seen once. With 1 base clipped from V and 2 bases from J, the junction kept 7 bases outside the gene matches. Per the germline V gene, CDR1 is SGHTA and CDR2 is FQGNSA. The CDR3 contains 16 residues. Notes on this clonotype: Its matching antigen is unknown.

The source is an adult woman who had mild COVID-19 (a few samples of this study predate the infection). Cell type and time point are not known. The chain has TRBV7-2 and TRBJ2-7; 8 positions match TRBD2. Sequencing used PBMCs or a T cell subset sorted from them (not recorded which). Written as DNA, the CDR3 is TGTGCCAGCAGCTTAGGCCTGCGGGAGGTTACCTACGAGCAGTACTTC. Protein product: CASSLGLREVTYEQYF.